This T cell receptor (beta chain) was documented in a study of blood T cells in healthy people across ages. Trimming cost V 3 bases and J 3 bases; bases outside gene matches: 5. This CDR3 is 14 amino acids long. Germline CDR1 DFQATT, CDR2 SNEGSKA (reference sequence). For the second PCR, which ran for roughly 6 to 11 cycles, a sample-barcoded 5' primer and a J-beta primer mix were used. Via MiXCR, TCRdb re-called the 5' RACE reads, giving one row per CDR3 protein. The sample yields 750,000 to 950,000 distinct CDR3 sequences, about a quarter seen once. These sequences were also reported in another study, on T cells of mothers and their children. From that paper: All extracted RNA went into cDNA synthesis, about 1.6 ug per 15 ul.

This clonotype was obtained from a boy aged 5-17 years in good health. The chain has TRBV20-1 and TRBJ2-7, with 10 bases identical to TRBD1. The sample consisted of blood. Written as DNA, the CDR3 is TGCAGTGCTAGCATGGGGGACAGGGGCTACGAGCAGTACTTC. This encodes CSASMGDRGYEQYF.